This TCR beta chain was identified in a study of technical replicates of blood from a handful of donors (dated by TCRdb to about 2017). In regard to this clone: It lacks a known antigen. No much larger clone exists at a distance of one base, and base qualities are not known.

The method behind the library was the immunoSEQ multiplex PCR assay. As stored in TCRdb, this immuneACCESS dataset retains in-frame rearrangements with V and J assigned. A fraction of the clones does not appear; measured against another copy, unresolved V genes explain less than half of the discrepancy, and the remainder lacks a known reason. This sample gives around 50,000 clones in total; around nine tenths of them show up just once. In total, the top ten clones hold under 4% of the sample. Spanning cysteine to phenylalanine, the CDR3 consists of 17 amino acids. Just the 51-base CDR3 DNA is kept, in frame starting at base 1. In the germline V gene, CDR1 corresponds to SGHDT and CDR2 to YYEEEE. The junction carries 21 bases between V and J, which are trimmed by 1 base and 7 bases respectively.

In this chain, TRBV5-6 is recombined with TRBJ2-1; TRBD2 is possibly the D segment (7 matching bases). This TCR was recovered from a human donor in good health. Some clones in this sample may be carry-over from other donors' samples. The sequencing sample was made of PBMCs. The CDR3 region has the sequence CASSLRTLVGGQNEQFF. The sequence in DNA is TGTGCCAGCAGCTTGCGTACACTAGTGGGGGGGCAGAATGAGCAGTTCTTC.